The rows below give T cell receptor beta chains drawn from one sample of a study of response to subunit inactivated influenza vaccine. TCRdb re-derived calls from the RT-PCR reads in MiXCR, one entry per CDR3 protein. Of 630,000 or so distinct CDR3 sequences detected, about a sixth appear once; the ten largest clones hold approximately 10%. The specimen comprised PBMCs from blood, sampled roughly 12 days after vaccination. Source of these receptors: a man aged 45-60 years who received an inactivated influenza vaccine. CDR3s leave out the opening cysteine and the closing phenylalanine or tryptophan. Fields, in order: V gene, J gene, CDR3 protein.

V: TRBV20-1
J: TRBJ1-6
CDR3: SAWGRSSYNSPLH

V: TRBV7-8
J: TRBJ2-1
CDR3: ASSRLRGIGDEQF

V: TRBV5-1
J: TRBJ1-1
CDR3: ASSSTQGGINTEAF

V: TRBV12-3/TRBV12-4
J: TRBJ2-2
CDR3: ASSSSGGGTGELF

V: TRBV6-2/TRBV6-3
J: TRBJ2-7
CDR3: ASSYLGGRSYEQY

V: TRBV5-1
J: TRBJ2-1
CDR3: ASSLAASSGILSEQF

V: TRBV6-2/TRBV6-3
J: TRBJ1-2
CDR3: ASSDRRTGADYGYT

V: TRBV12-3/TRBV12-4
J: TRBJ2-7
CDR3: ASTWDGRSGEQY

V: TRBV7-9
J: TRBJ2-7
CDR3: ASTLTQGGSYEQY

V: TRBV7-9
J: TRBJ2-2
CDR3: ASSWGLAVTGELF

V: TRBV15
J: TRBJ1-1
CDR3: ATSTSLTGDTEAF

V: TRBV18
J: TRBJ2-1
CDR3: ASSPPSGRGGNEQF

V: TRBV12-3/TRBV12-4
J: TRBJ1-5
CDR3: ASSLEEDSNQPQH